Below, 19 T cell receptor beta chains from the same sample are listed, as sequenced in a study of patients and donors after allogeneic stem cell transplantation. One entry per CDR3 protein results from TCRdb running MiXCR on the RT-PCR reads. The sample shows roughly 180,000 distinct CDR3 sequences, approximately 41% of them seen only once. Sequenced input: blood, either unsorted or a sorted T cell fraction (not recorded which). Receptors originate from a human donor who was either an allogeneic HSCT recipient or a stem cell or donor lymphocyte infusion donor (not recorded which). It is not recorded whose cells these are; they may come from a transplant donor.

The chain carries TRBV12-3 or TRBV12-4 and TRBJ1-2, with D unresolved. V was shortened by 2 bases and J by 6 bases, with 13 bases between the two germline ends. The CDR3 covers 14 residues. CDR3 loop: CASSLIAAADGYTF. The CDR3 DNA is TGTGCCAGCAGTTTAATTGCGGCAGCTGATGGCTACACCTTC.

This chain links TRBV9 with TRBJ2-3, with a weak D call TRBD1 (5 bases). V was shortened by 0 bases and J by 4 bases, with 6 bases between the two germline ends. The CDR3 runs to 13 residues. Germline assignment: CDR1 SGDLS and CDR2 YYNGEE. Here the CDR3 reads CASSVEGSDTQYF. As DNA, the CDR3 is TGTGCCAGCAGCGTAGAGGGGTCAGATACGCAGTATTTT.

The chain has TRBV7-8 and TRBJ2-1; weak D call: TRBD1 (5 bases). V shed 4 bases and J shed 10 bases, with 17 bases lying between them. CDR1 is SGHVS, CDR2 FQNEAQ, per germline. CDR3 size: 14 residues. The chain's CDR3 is CASSSPEGVTEQFF. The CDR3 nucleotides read TGTGCCAGCAGCTCACCCGAAGGGGTTACCGAGCAGTTCTTC.

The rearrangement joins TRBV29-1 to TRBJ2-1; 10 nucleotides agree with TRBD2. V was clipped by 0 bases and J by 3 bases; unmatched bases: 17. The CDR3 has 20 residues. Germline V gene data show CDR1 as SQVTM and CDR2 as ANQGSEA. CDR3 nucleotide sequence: TGCAGCGTTGAAGATAATTACCGGACTAGCGGCTTATTAAACTACAATGAGCAGTTCTTC. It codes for CSVEDNYRTSGLLNYNEQFF.

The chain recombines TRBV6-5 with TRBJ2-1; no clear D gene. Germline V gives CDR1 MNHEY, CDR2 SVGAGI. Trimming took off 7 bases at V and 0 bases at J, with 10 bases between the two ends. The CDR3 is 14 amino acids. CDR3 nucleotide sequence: TGTGCCAGCACCTCACATAGCTCCTACAATGAGCAGTTCTTC. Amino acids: CASTSHSSYNEQFF.

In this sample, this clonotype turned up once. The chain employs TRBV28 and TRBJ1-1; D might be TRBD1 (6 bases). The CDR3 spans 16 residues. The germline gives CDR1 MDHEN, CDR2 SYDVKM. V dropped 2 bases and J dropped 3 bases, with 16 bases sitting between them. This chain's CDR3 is CASSLGGGGRDTEAFF. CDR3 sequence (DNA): TGTGCCAGCAGTTTAGGAGGCGGGGGGCGAGACACTGAAGCTTTCTTT.

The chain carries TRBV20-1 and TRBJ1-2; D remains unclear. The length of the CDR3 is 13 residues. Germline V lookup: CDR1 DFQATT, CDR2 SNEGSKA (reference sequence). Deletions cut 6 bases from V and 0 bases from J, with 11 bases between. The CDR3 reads CSAPKGPNYGYTF. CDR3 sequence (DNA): TGCAGTGCCCCAAAGGGCCCTAACTATGGCTACACCTTC.

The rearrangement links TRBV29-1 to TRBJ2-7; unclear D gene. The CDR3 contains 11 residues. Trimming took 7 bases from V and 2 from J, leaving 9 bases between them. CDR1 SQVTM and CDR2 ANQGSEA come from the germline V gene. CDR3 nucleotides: TGCAGCGGACTCGGCCCCTACGAGCAGTACTTC. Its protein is CSGLGPYEQYF.

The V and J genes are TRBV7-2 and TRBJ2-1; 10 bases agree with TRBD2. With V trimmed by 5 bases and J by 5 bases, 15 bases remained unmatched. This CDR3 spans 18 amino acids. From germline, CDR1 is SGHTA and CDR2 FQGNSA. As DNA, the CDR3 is TGTGCCAGCAGCCCCTCCGGTCTACTAGCGGGAAAGAACAATGAGCAGTTCTTC. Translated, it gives CASSPSGLLAGKNNEQFF. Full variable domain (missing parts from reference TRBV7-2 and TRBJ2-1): GAGVSQSPSNKVTEKGKDVELRCDPISGHTALYWYRQSLGQGLEFLIYFQGNSAPDKSGLPSDRFSAERTGGSVSTLTIQRTQQEDSAVYLCASSPSGLLAGKNNEQFFGPGTRLTVL.

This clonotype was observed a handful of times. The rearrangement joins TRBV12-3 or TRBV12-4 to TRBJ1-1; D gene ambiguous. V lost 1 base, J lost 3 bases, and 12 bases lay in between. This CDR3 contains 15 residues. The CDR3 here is CASSLGRGSDTEAFF. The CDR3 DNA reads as TGTGCCAGCAGTTTAGGTCGGGGTTCGGACACTGAAGCTTTCTTT.

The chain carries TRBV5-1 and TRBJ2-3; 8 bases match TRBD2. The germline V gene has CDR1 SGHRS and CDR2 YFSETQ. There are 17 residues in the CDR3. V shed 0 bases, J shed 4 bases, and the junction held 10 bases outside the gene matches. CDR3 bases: TGCGCCAGCAGCTTGGGAGTAGGTAGCGGGATTGCAGATACGCAGTATTTT. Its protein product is CASSLGVGSGIADTQYF.

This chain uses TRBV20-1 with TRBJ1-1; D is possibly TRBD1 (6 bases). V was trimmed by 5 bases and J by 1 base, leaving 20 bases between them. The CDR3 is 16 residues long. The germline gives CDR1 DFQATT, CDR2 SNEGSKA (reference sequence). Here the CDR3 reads CSAVAPGQYQNTEAFF. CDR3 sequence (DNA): TGCAGTGCTGTGGCTCCGGGACAATACCAGAACACTGAAGCTTTCTTT.

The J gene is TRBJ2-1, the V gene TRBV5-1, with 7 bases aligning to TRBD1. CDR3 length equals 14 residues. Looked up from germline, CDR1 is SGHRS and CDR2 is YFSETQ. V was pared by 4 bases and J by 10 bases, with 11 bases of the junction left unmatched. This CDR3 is CASSRPHRGREQFF. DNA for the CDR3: TGCGCCAGCAGCCGACCGCACAGGGGCAGGGAGCAGTTCTTC.

CDR3 nucleotide sequence: TGCGCCAGCAGACCCCATATCTTCACAGATACGCAGTATTTT. Encoded protein: CASRPHIFTDTQYF. This chain links TRBV4-3 with TRBJ2-3; unclear D gene. Germline lookup yields CDR1 LGHNA and CDR2 YSLEER. The CDR3 totals 14 residues. V lost 6 bases, J lost 2 bases, and 12 bases lay in between.

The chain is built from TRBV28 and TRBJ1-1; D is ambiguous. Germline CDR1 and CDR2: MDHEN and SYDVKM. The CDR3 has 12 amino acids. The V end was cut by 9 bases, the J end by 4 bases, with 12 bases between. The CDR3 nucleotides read TGTGCCAGTCACGGAGGGCTCACTGAAGCTTTCTTT. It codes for CASHGGLTEAFF.

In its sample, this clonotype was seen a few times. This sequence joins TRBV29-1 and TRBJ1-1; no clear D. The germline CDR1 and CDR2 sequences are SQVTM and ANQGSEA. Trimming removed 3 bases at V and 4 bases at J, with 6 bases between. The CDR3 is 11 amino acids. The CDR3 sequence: CSVDGVTEAFF. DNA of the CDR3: TGCAGCGTTGATGGGGTCACTGAAGCTTTCTTT.

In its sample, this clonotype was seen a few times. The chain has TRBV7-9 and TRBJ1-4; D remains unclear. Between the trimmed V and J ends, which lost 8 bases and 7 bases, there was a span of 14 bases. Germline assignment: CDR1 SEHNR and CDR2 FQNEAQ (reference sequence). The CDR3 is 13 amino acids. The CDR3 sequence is CASVRLPGEKLFF. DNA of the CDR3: TGTGCCAGCGTCCGCCTCCCAGGTGAAAAACTGTTTTTT.

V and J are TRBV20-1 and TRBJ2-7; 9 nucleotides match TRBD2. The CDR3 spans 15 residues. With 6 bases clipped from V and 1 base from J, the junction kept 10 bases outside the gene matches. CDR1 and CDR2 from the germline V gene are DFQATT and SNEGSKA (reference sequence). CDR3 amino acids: CSAQSPSGASYEQYF. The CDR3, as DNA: TGCAGTGCCCAGTCCCCTAGCGGGGCTTCCTACGAGCAGTACTTC.

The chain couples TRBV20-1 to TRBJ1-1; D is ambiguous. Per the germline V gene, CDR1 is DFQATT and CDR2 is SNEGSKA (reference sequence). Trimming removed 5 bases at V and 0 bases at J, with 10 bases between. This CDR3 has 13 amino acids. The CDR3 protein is CSAVGIMNTEAFF. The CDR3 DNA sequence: TGCAGTGCTGTGGGGATTATGAACACTGAAGCTTTCTTT.